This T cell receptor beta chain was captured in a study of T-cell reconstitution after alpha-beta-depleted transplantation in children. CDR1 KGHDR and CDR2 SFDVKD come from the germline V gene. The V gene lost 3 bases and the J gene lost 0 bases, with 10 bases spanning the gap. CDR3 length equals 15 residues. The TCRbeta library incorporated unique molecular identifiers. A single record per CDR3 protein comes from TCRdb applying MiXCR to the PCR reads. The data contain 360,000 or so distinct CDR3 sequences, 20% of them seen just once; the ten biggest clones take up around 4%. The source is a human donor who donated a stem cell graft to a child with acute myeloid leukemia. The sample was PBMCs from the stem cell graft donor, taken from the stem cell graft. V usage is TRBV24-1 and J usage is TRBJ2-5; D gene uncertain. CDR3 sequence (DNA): TGTGCCACCAGTGATCCATCACCGTACCAAGAGACCCAGTACTTC. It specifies CATSDPSPYQETQYF.